This TCR beta chain was obtained from a study of cytomegalovirus exposure and HLA in healthy donors. Study conclusions and caveats: About 180 TCR beta chains were listed as cytomegalovirus-associated.

Each donor was nominally healthy when sampled (though unrecorded immune exposures were likely). Per the germline V gene, CDR1 is MNHNS and CDR2 is SASEGT. V trimming: 7 bases; J trimming: 8 bases; junction bases outside the gene matches: 8. This CDR3 comprises 14 residues. PCR was performed using 60 Vbeta and 13 Jbeta primers. Sequencing was performed with immunoSEQ multiplex PCR; in TCRdb, only in-frame clones are kept and a portion is missing. This sample carries about 170,000 clones, 70% to 80% of them seen once, and the ten largest clones take 0.6% to 0.95%. For this clone: Its matching antigen is unknown.

The origin of this receptor is a female donor in good health and CMV-seronegative. The chain has TRBV6-1 and TRBJ1-4; 9 bases agree with TRBD1. The sample comprised PBMCs. The CDR3, as DNA: TGTGCCAGCACGGGGACAGGGAGGGGCGAAAAACTGTTTTTT. Amino acid sequence: CASTGTGRGEKLFF.